These 15 T cell receptor beta chains were sequenced from one sample in a study of blood T cell repertoires in COVID-19. Repertoires were generated with immunoSEQ multiplex PCR, while TCRdb's copy carries only in-frame clones and drops some. The sample includes some 100,000 clones, about 81% of them seen just once. The sample comprised peripheral blood. These receptors all stem from a human donor in a cohort sampled during active COVID-19.

The genes are TRBV7-9 and TRBJ2-5; D uncertain. The germline V gene has CDR1 SEHNR and CDR2 FQNEAQ (reference sequence). The ends were cut back, 5 bases at V and 4 bases at J, with 8 bases in the middle. CDR3 size: 12 residues. The CDR3 nucleotides are TGTGCCAGCAGCCCAGAGGTAGAGACCCAGTACTTC. This sequence encodes CASSPEVETQYF. Using reference TRBV7-9 and TRBJ2-5 for the parts outside the CDR3, the full variable domain is DTGVSQNPRHKITKRGQNVTFRCDPISEHNRLYWYRQTLGQGPEFLTYFQNEAQLEKSRLLSDRFSAERPKGSFSTLEIQRTEQGDSAMYLCASSPEVETQYFGPGTRLLVL.

The chain recombines TRBV28 with TRBJ2-5; possibly TRBD2 for D (6 bases). This CDR3 is 13 amino acids long. V was trimmed by 2 bases and J by 5 bases, leaving 9 bases between them. Looked up from germline, CDR1 is MDHEN and CDR2 is SYDVKM. The DNA for the CDR3 is TGTGCCAGCAGTTTAGCGGGGCGGGAGACCCAGTACTTC. Residues: CASSLAGRETQYF. The full variable domain, in which reference TRBV28 and TRBJ2-5 provide the parts outside the CDR3, is DVKVTQSSRYLVKRTGEKVFLECVQDMDHENMFWYRQDPGLGLRLIYFSYDVKMKEKGDIPEGYSVSREKKERFSLILESASTNQTSMYLCASSLAGRETQYFGPGTRLLVL.

The rearrangement links TRBV19 to TRBJ1-4; 9 bases fit TRBD1. Germline assignment: CDR1 LNHDA and CDR2 SQIVND (reference sequence). The CDR3 loop spans 15 amino acids. The V segment lost 3 bases and the J segment 8 bases; nucleotides outside the gene matches: 7. CDR3 loop: CASSIRDRVMEKLFF. In DNA, the CDR3 is TGTGCCAGTAGTATCAGGGACAGGGTAATGGAAAAACTGTTTTTT.

V usage is TRBV5-1 and J usage is TRBJ2-3, with 10 nucleotides matching TRBD2. This CDR3 comprises 17 residues. CDR1 SGHRS and CDR2 YFSETQ come from the germline V gene. The junction had 6 bases not matched to a gene; V was cut back by 1 base and J by 1 base. CDR3 in amino acids: CASSLWSGGVGTDTQYF. The CDR3 DNA reads TGCGCCAGCAGCTTGTGGAGCGGGGGGGTAGGCACAGATACGCAGTATTTT.

This clone was counted only a few times. The chain uses TRBV9 and TRBJ2-1; possible D gene TRBD1, 5 bases. The V end was cut by 1 base, the J end by 3 bases, with 8 bases between. Germline values: CDR1 SGDLS, CDR2 YYNGEE. The CDR3 consists of 14 residues. CDR3 in amino acids: CASSVQGFYNEQFF. CDR3 DNA: TGTGCCAGCAGCGTACAGGGTTTCTACAATGAGCAGTTCTTC.

The CDR3, as DNA: TGTGCCAGCAGCCCCCCGGGACTAGGTTTGTTCTTC. Its protein product is CASSPPGLGLFF. The chain recombines TRBV6-2 or TRBV6-3 with TRBJ2-1; TRBD2 agrees at 8 bases. Trimming at V came to 6 bases and at J to 15 bases, leaving 10 bases not matched to a gene. Germline V gene sequence: CDR1 MNHEY, CDR2 SVGEGT. The CDR3 loop spans 12 amino acids.

The sample holds a few counts of this clone. The chain links TRBV5-1 to TRBJ2-7; D unclear. Germline CDR1 reads SGHRS; CDR2 reads YFSETQ. The CDR3 covers 15 residues. With 0 bases removed from V and 1 base from J, the gap between germline ends came to 11 bases. The chain's CDR3 is CASSLDGAPSYEQYF. The CDR3 DNA reads as TGCGCCAGCAGCTTGGACGGAGCCCCATCCTACGAGCAGTACTTC. Full variable domain (rest looked up from reference TRBV5-1 and TRBJ2-7): KAGVTQTPRYLIKTRGQQVTLSCSPISGHRSVSWYQQTPGQGLQFLFEYFSETQRNKGNFPGRFSGRQFSNSRSEMNVSTLELGDSALYLCASSLDGAPSYEQYFGPGTRLTVT.

This clone was picked up a small number of times. The rearrangement uses TRBV7-2 and TRBJ2-2, with a tentative D call TRBD1 (5 bases). Germline lookup yields CDR1 SGHTA and CDR2 FQGNSA. The CDR3 sequence is 15 residues long. V was clipped by 5 bases and J by 1 base, with 11 bases between them. CDR3 DNA: TGTGCCAGCAGCCTCCGTAGGGGGAACACCGGGGAGCTGTTTTTT. This codes for CASSLRRGNTGELFF.

This sequence joins TRBV30 and TRBJ1-6; 8 bases are a match to TRBD1. Losses at the gene ends were 3 bases for V and 8 bases for J; bases not matched to a gene: 9. Germline lookup yields CDR1 GTSNPN and CDR2 SVGIG (reference sequence). The CDR3 extends over 15 amino acids. CDR3 sequence (DNA): TGTGCCTGGAGATCTTGGGCAGGGGGCGATTCACCCCTCCACTTT. Encoded protein: CAWRSWAGGDSPLHF.

This clone was recorded only once. This chain connects TRBV5-1 to TRBJ1-4; D uncertain. Germline lookup yields CDR1 SGHRS and CDR2 YFSETQ. V shed 1 base and J shed 8 bases, with 9 bases lying between them. The CDR3 consists of 13 residues. This CDR3 is CASSLFGGEKLFF. DNA for the CDR3: TGCGCCAGCAGCTTGTTTGGCGGCGAAAAACTGTTTTTT.

The CDR3 region has the DNA TGTGCCAGCAGCTTTGGGGACGGGACTGAGGAGCAGTTCTTC. This codes for CASSFGDGTEEQFF. The chain combines TRBV11-3 with TRBJ2-1, with D possibly matching TRBD2 (6 bases). V lost 3 bases and J lost 10, with 16 bases in between. CDR1 and CDR2 (germline): SGHNT, YENEEA. The CDR3 contains 14 residues. Together with reference TRBV11-3 and TRBJ2-1, the CDR3 gives the full variable domain: EAGVVQSPRYKIIEKKQPVAFWCNPISGHNTLYWYLQNLGQGPELLIRYENEEAVDDSQLPKDRFSAERLKGVDSTLKIQPAELGDSAVYLCASSFGDGTEEQFFGPGTRLTVL.

The rearrangement joins TRBV3-1 (or the pseudogene TRBV3-2) to TRBJ1-1; TRBD1 agrees at 7 bases. Germline lookup yields CDR1 LGHDT and CDR2 YNNKEL (reference sequence). This CDR3 has 15 residues. The ends lost 4 bases at V and 2 bases at J; junction bases unmatched: 7. CDR3 amino acids: CASSPRDRENTEAFF. The CDR3 nucleotides read TGTGCCAGCAGCCCAAGGGACAGAGAAAACACTGAAGCTTTCTTT.

The chain employs TRBV3-1 (or the pseudogene TRBV3-2) and TRBJ1-2; no clear D gene. CDR3 size: 15 residues. Germline CDR1 reads LGHDT; CDR2 reads YNNKEL (reference sequence). V was cut by 2 bases and J by 0 bases, with 10 bases left in between. CDR3 protein: CASSQQITPNYGYTF. CDR3 nucleotide sequence: TGTGCCAGCAGCCAACAAATAACACCTAACTATGGCTACACCTTC.

V usage is TRBV5-1 and J usage is TRBJ1-5; 7 bases align to TRBD1. In germline, CDR1 is SGHRS, CDR2 YFSETQ. The CDR3 sequence is 14 residues long. Trimming at V came to 3 bases and at J to 11 bases, leaving 11 bases not matched to a gene. CDR3 amino acids: CASSSTGQPWSQHF. In DNA form, the CDR3 reads TGCGCCAGCAGCTCTACGGGACAGCCCTGGTCCCAGCATTTT.

The chain recombines TRBV7-3 with TRBJ2-1; 8 bases map to TRBD2. This CDR3 spans 15 amino acids. The trim removed 1 base at V and 1 base at J, leaving 0 bases unmatched. In germline, CDR1 is SGHTA, CDR2 FQGTGA. CDR3 loop: CASSLIAGSYNEQFF. The CDR3 DNA reads as TGTGCCAGCAGCTTAATAGCGGGGTCCTACAATGAGCAGTTCTTC.